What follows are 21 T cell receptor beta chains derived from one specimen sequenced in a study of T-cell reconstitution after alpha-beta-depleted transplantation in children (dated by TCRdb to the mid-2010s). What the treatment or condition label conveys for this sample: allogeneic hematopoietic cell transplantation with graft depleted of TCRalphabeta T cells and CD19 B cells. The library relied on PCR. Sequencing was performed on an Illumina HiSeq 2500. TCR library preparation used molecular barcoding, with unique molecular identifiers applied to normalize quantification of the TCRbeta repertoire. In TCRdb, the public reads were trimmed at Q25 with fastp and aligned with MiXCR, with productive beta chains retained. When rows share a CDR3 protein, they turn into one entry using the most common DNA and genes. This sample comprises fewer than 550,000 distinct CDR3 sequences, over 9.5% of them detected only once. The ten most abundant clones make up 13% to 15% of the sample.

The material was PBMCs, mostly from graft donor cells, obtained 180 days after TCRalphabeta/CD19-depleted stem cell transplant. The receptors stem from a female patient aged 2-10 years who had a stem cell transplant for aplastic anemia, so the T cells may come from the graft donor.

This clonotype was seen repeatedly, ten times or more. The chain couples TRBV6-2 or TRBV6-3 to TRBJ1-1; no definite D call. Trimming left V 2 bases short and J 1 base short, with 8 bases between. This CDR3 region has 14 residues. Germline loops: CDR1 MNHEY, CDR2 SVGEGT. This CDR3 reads CASSYEVRNTEAFF. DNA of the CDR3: TGTGCCAGCAGTTACGAGGTCAGGAACACTGAAGCTTTCTTT.

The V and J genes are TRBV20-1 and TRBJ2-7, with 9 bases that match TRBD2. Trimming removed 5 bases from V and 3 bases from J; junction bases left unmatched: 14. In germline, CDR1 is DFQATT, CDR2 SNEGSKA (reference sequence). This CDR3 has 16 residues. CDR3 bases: TGCAGTGCTCCCAGGGGAGGGCTAGCGGGAAACTACGAGCAGTACGTC. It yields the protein CSAPRGGLAGNYEQYV.

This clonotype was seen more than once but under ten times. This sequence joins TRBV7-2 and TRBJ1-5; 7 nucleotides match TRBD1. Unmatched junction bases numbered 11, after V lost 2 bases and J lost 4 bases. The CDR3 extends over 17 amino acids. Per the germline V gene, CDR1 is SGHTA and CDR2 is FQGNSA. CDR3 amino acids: CASSLRPRQGRNQPQHF. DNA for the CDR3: TGTGCCAGCAGCTTACGCCCTCGACAGGGAAGGAATCAGCCCCAGCATTTT.

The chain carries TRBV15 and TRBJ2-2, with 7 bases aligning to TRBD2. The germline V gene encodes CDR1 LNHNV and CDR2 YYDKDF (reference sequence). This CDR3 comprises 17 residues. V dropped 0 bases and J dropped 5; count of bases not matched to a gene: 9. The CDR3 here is CATSRDLSGVGTGELFF. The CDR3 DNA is TGTGCCACCAGCAGAGATCTAAGCGGGGTGGGGACCGGGGAGCTGTTTTTT.

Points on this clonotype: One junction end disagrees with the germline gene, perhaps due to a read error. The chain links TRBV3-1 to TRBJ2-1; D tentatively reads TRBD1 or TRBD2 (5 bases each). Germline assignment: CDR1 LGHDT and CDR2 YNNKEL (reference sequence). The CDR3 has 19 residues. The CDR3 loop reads CACSPPKWEGESSYNEQFF. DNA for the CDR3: TGTGCCTGCAGCCCCCCCAAATGGGAAGGGGAGAGCTCCTACAATGAGCAGTTCTTC.

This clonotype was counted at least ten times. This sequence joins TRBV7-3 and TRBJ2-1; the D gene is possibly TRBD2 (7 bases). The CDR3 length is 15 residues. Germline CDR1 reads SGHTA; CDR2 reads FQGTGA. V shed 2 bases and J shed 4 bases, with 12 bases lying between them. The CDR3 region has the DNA TGTGCCAGCAGCTTAGGTGGGGGGGCTTACAATGAGCAGTTCTTC. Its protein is CASSLGGGAYNEQFF.

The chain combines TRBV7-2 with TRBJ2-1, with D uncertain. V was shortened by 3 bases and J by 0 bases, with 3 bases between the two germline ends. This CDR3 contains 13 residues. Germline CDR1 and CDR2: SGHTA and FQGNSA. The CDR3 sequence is CASSFTSYNEQFF. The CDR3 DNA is TGTGCCAGCAGCTTCACCTCCTACAATGAGCAGTTCTTC.

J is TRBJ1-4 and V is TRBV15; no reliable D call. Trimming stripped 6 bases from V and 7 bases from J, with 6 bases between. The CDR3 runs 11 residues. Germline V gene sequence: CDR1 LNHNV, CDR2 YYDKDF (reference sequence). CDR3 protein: CATSRTEKLFF. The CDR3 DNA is TGTGCCACCAGTCGAACTGAAAAACTGTTTTTT.

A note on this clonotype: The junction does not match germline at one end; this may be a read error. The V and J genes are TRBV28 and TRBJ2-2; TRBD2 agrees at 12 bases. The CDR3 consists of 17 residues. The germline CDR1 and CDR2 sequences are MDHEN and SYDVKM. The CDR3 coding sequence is TGTGCCAGCAGTTTAATTCCGACTAGCGGGAGCACCGGGGTGCTGTTTTTT. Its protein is CASSLIPTSGSTGVLFF.

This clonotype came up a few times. The CDR3 here is CSGGAGGGYGYTF. The DNA of the CDR3 is TGCAGTGGGGGGGCAGGGGGAGGGTATGGCTACACCTTC. The V call is TRBV29-1, the J call TRBJ1-2; 7 nucleotides line up with TRBD1. This CDR3 has 13 amino acids. Germline CDR1 reads SQVTM; CDR2 reads ANQGSEA.

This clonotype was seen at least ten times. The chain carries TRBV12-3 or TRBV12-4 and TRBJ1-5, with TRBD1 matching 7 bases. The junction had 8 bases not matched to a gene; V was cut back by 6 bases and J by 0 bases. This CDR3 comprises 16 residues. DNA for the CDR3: TGTGCCAGCAGGGCGGGACAGCCTTATAGCAATCAGCCCCAGCATTTT. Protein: CASRAGQPYSNQPQHF.

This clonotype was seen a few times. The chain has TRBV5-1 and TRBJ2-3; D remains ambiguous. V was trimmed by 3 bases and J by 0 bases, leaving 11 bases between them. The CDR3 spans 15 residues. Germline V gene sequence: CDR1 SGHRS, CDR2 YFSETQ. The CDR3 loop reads CASSSVVHSTDTQYF. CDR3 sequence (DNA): TGCGCCAGCAGCTCTGTAGTACATAGCACAGATACGCAGTATTTT. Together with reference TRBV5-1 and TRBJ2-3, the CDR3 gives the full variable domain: KAGVTQTPRYLIKTRGQQVTLSCSPISGHRSVSWYQQTPGQGLQFLFEYFSETQRNKGNFPGRFSGRQFSNSRSEMNVSTLELGDSALYLCASSSVVHSTDTQYFGPGTRLTVL.

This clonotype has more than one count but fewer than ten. CDR3 sequence (DNA): TGCAGTGGGCGACGGAGTGGTGGCTATGAGCAGTTCTTC. This gives the protein CSGRRSGGYEQFF. The J gene is TRBJ2-1, the V gene TRBV20-1; D not certain. Germline-derived CDR1 and CDR2 are DFQATT and SNEGSKA (reference sequence). With 7 bases removed from V and 8 bases from J, the gap between germline ends came to 18 bases. This CDR3 is built from 13 residues.

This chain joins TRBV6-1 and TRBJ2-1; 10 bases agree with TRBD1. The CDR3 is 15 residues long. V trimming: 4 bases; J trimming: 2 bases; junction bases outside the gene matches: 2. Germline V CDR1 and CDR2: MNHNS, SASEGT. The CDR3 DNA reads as TGTGCCAGCAGTGGGGACAGGGGACCCTACAATGAGCAGTTCTTC. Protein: CASSGDRGPYNEQFF.

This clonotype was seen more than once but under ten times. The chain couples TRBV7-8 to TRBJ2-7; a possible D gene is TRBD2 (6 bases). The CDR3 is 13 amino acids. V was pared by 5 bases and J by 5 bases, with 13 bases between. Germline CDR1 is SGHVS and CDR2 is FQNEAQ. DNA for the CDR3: TGTGCCAGCAGCGGAACGGACTACCACGAGCAGTACGTC. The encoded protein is CASSGTDYHEQYV.

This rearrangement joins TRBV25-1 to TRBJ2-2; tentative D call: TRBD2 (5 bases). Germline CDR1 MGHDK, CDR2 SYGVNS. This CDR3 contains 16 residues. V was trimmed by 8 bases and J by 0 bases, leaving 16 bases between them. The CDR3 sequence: CASRPPADANTGELFF. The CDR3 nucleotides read TGTGCCAGCCGCCCGCCAGCGGATGCGAACACCGGGGAGCTGTTTTTT.

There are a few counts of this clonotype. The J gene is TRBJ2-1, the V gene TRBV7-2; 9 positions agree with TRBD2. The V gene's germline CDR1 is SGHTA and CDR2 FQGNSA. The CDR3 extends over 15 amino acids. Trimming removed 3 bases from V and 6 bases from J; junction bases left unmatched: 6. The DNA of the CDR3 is TGTGCCAGCAGCTTCGGGACTAGCTGGGGCAATGAGCAGTTCTTC. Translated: CASSFGTSWGNEQFF.

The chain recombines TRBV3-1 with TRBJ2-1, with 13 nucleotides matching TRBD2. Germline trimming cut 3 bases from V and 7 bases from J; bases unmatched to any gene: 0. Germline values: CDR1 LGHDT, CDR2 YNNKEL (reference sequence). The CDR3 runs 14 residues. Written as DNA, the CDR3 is TGTGCCAGCAGCCAGGGACTAGCGGGGAATGAGCAGTTCTTC. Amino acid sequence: CASSQGLAGNEQFF.

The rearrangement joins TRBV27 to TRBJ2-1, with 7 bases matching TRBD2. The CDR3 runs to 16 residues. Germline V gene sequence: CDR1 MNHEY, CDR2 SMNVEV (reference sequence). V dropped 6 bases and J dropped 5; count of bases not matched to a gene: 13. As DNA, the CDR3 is TGTGCCAGCAGCACCACGGGTCGTAGCGGGCACAATGAGCAGTTCTTC. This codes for CASSTTGRSGHNEQFF.

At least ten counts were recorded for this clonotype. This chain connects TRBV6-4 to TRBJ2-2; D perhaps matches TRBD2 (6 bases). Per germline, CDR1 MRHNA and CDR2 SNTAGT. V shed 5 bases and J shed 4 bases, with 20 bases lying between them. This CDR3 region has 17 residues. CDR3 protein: CASSPRSGGSSTGELFF. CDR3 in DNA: TGTGCCAGCAGTCCCCGTAGCGGAGGAAGTAGCACCGGGGAGCTGTTTTTT.

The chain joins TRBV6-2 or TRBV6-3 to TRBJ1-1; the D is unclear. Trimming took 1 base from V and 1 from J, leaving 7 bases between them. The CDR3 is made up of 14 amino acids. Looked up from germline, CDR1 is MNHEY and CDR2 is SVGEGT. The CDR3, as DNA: TGTGCCAGCAGTTACTTGGGCGAGAACACTGAAGCTTTCTTT. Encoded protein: CASSYLGENTEAFF.